This T cell receptor beta chain was observed in a study of identical twins. A universal primer site was created by template switching, with the cDNA bearing unique molecular identifiers. One entry per CDR3 protein, called by TCRdb with MiXCR from the 5' RACE reads. The sample lists 430,000 or so distinct CDR3 sequences, about 24% occurring once. On this clonotype: Antigen unknown.

Study-level findings and limits: Insertions were fewer in abundant cord blood beta clonotypes, whereas memory repertoires showed none of this pattern.

These same records also appear under a second study, on T cells expressing NK-cell markers. This second report adds: Evidence did not settle whether expanded NKG2C+ T cell clones targeted HCMV.

This clonotype was obtained from a woman aged 18-30 years in good health. Sequencing was done on a sample of CD4+ T cells sorted from blood.

CDR3 nucleotides: TGTGCCATCAAGGGGACAGACACCTACGAGCAGTACTTC. Protein: CAIKGTDTYEQYF. The chain combines TRBV10-3 with TRBJ2-7; TRBD1 matches 7 bases. Trimming cost V 7 bases and J 2 bases; bases outside gene matches: 5. Looked up from germline, CDR1 is ENHRY and CDR2 is SYGVKD. The CDR3 covers 13 residues.